These 18 T cell receptor beta chains were all obtained from the same sample, sequenced in a study of T cell responses to AZD1222 COVID-19 vaccine. Clones were sequenced by immunoSEQ multiplex PCR, and TCRdb holds only the in-frame ones, with some missing. The table lists under 130,000 clones, more than 75% of them singletons. This specimen was peripheral blood, taken on day 0 of AZD1222 vaccination. The receptors here all came from an adult in good health.

This rearrangement joins TRBV3-1 (or the pseudogene TRBV3-2) to TRBJ2-7, with 10 positions matching TRBD1. The V segment lost 8 bases and the J segment 6 bases; nucleotides outside the gene matches: 10. The CDR3 runs 14 residues. CDR1 and CDR2 (germline): LGHDT, YNNKEL (reference sequence). The CDR3 sequence: CASGQGGSAAEQYF. The CDR3 nucleotides are TGTGCCAGCGGACAGGGGGGCTCGGCGGCCGAGCAGTACTTC.

V is TRBV19 and J is TRBJ2-7; 7 positions agree with TRBD1. J lost 0 bases, V lost 4 bases, and 3 bases had no gene match. Germline-derived CDR1 and CDR2 are LNHDA and SQIVND (reference sequence). The CDR3 has 14 residues. The CDR3 is CASSTRDSSYEQYF. The CDR3 DNA is TGTGCCAGTAGTACCCGGGACAGCTCCTACGAGCAGTACTTC.

CDR3 protein: CASRWREGVNEQFF. CDR3 bases: TGTGCCAGCCGATGGCGGGAGGGGGTGAATGAGCAGTTCTTC. V and J are TRBV7-8 and TRBJ2-1; 9 bases are shared with TRBD2. The CDR3 spans 14 residues. V shed 8 bases and J 7 bases; nucleotides not matched to a gene: 9. Per germline, CDR1 SGHVS and CDR2 FQNEAQ.

The rearrangement links TRBV27 to TRBJ2-1; 13 bases fit TRBD2. Germline trimming cut 3 bases from V and 6 bases from J; bases unmatched to any gene: 8. Germline V gives CDR1 MNHEY, CDR2 SMNVEV (reference sequence). The CDR3 runs to 17 residues. CDR3 region: CASSFIIGLAGVNEQFF. CDR3 nucleotide sequence: TGTGCCAGCAGTTTCATCATAGGACTAGCGGGGGTCAATGAGCAGTTCTTC.

The chain carries TRBV18 and TRBJ1-6; 10 bases line up with TRBD1. Per the germline V gene, CDR1 is KGHSH and CDR2 is LQKENI. The ends lost 3 bases at V and 10 bases at J; junction bases unmatched: 12. The CDR3 spans 17 residues. As DNA, the CDR3 is TGTGCCAGCTCACCGCAATCGGGACAGGGGAAGGGATCACCCCTCCACTTT. Its protein product is CASSPQSGQGKGSPLHF.

The chain recombines TRBV3-1 (or the pseudogene TRBV3-2) with TRBJ2-1, with 12 bases matching TRBD2. Germline values: CDR1 LGHDT, CDR2 YNNKEL (reference sequence). The CDR3 is 18 residues long. With 0 bases clipped from V and 8 bases from J, the junction kept 11 bases outside the gene matches. Written as DNA, the CDR3 is TGTGCCAGCAGCCAAGATCGGACTAGCGGGGCATCGGGGGATGAGCAGTTCTTC. Encoded protein: CASSQDRTSGASGDEQFF.

This clone was seen a single time. The rearrangement links TRBV5-5 to TRBJ1-1; D ambiguous. The CDR3 covers 14 residues. Trimming stripped 2 bases from V and 0 bases from J, with 8 bases between. The germline V gene has CDR1 SGHKS and CDR2 YYEKEE (reference sequence). The CDR3 nucleotides are TGTGCCAGCAGCTTATCGACGGTGAACACTGAAGCTTTCTTT. Protein product: CASSLSTVNTEAFF.

This chain links TRBV2 with TRBJ2-3; D gene uncertain. From germline, CDR1 is SNHLY and CDR2 FYNNEI. This CDR3 contains 12 residues. V lost 7 bases and J lost 4, with 9 bases in between. In nucleotides, the CDR3 is TGTGCCAGCACCAGCAAATCAGATACGCAGTATTTT. Amino acids: CASTSKSDTQYF.

This clone was detected once. The gene calls are TRBV18 and TRBJ1-5; 7 bases agree with TRBD1. Trimming removed 1 base from V and 2 bases from J; junction bases left unmatched: 2. There are 15 residues in the CDR3. CDR1 is KGHSH, CDR2 LQKENI, per germline. The CDR3, as DNA: TGTGCCAGCTCACCACGAGGACAGGGCAATCAGCCCCAGCATTTT. Its protein is CASSPRGQGNQPQHF.

This clone was seen only a few times. The J gene is TRBJ2-7, the V gene TRBV5-6; 11 bases line up with TRBD1. This CDR3 contains 15 residues. From germline, CDR1 is SGHDT and CDR2 YYEEEE. Germline trimming cut 3 bases from V and 5 bases from J; bases unmatched to any gene: 7. The CDR3 loop reads CASSSLGTGGHEQYF. The CDR3 nucleotides read TGTGCCAGCAGCTCGCTGGGGACAGGGGGGCACGAGCAGTACTTC.

V and J are TRBV7-7 and TRBJ2-2, with 9 positions matching TRBD1. This CDR3 has 15 amino acids. Germline V gene data show CDR1 as SSHAT and CDR2 as FNYEAQ (reference sequence). J gave up 5 bases and V 6 bases, and 7 bases lay outside the gene matches. The CDR3 bases are TGTGCCAGCAGTCCCGGGACAGGGATGACCGGGGAGCTGTTTTTT. It encodes CASSPGTGMTGELFF.

CDR3 coding DNA: TGTGCCAGCAGTAAAGGACAAGCCTACGAGCAGTACTTC. It translates to CASSKGQAYEQYF. The chain is built from TRBV12-3 or TRBV12-4 and TRBJ2-7; tentatively, D is TRBD1 (5 bases). V lost 5 bases, J lost 2 bases, and 10 bases lay in between. CDR3 length: 13 amino acids.

The chain combines TRBV5-6 with TRBJ1-5, with TRBD1 identical over 7 bases. The CDR3 is 17 residues long. Germline lookup yields CDR1 SGHDT and CDR2 YYEEEE. V lost 0 bases to trimming and J lost 0 bases; unmatched junction nucleotides: 6. CDR3 loop: CASSLAGTARSNQPQHF. The DNA of the CDR3 is TGTGCCAGCAGCTTGGCTGGGACAGCCCGTAGCAATCAGCCCCAGCATTTT. Full variable domain (missing parts from reference TRBV5-6 and TRBJ1-5): DAGVTQSPTHLIKTRGQQVTLRCSPKSGHDTVSWYQQALGQGPQFIFQYYEEEERQRGNFPDRFSGHQFPNYSSELNVNALLLGDSALYLCASSLAGTARSNQPQHFGDGTRLSIL.

The chain recombines TRBV5-1 with TRBJ2-2; 10 bases line up with TRBD2. CDR1 is SGHRS, CDR2 YFSETQ, per germline. The CDR3 totals 15 residues. Unmatched junction bases numbered 2, after V lost 0 bases and J lost 6 bases. DNA of the CDR3: TGCGCCAGCAGCTTGGTAGCGGGAGGTGCCGGGGAGCTGTTTTTT. This translates into CASSLVAGGAGELFF.

The genes are TRBV7-2 and TRBJ1-1, with 7 positions matching TRBD1. Losses at the gene ends were 5 bases for V and 6 bases for J; bases not matched to a gene: 9. The length of the CDR3 is 14 residues. The germline gives CDR1 SGHTA, CDR2 FQGNSA. The CDR3 is CASSTRTGRPEAFF. The CDR3 region has the DNA TGTGCCAGCAGCACCCGGACAGGTCGGCCTGAAGCTTTCTTT.

This clone was recorded a few times. This chain joins TRBV11-2 and TRBJ2-2; 10 bases map to TRBD1. J lost 4 bases, V lost 8 bases, and 7 bases had no gene match. Germline V gene sequence: CDR1 SGHAT, CDR2 FQNNGV. The CDR3 loop spans 15 amino acids. This CDR3 is CASVPGTGATGELFF. CDR3 nucleotide sequence: TGTGCCAGCGTCCCCGGGACAGGGGCCACCGGGGAGCTGTTTTTT. Combining the CDR3 with reference TRBV11-2 and TRBJ2-2 gives the whole variable domain EAGVAQSPRYKIIEKRQSVAFWCNPISGHATLYWYQQILGQGPKLLIQFQNNGVVDDSQLPKDRFSAERLKGVDSTLKIQPAKLEDSAVYLCASVPGTGATGELFFGEGSRLTVL.

Only one count was recorded for this clone. This chain links TRBV28 with TRBJ1-1, with D perhaps matching TRBD1 (6 bases). V lost 5 bases, J lost 7 bases, and 17 bases lay in between. The CDR3 runs to 14 residues. Germline loops: CDR1 MDHEN, CDR2 SYDVKM. CDR3 in amino acids: CASSQTGRGFEAFF. The CDR3 DNA reads TGTGCCAGCAGTCAAACAGGGAGGGGTTTTGAAGCTTTCTTT.

This chain connects TRBV6-5 to TRBJ2-5, with 14 positions matching TRBD2. The germline CDR1 and CDR2 sequences are MNHEY and SVGAGI. V lost 8 bases and J lost 2; bases outside the gene matches: 1. The CDR3 runs 14 residues. CDR3 nucleotide sequence: TGTGCCAGCCGGACTAGCGGGAGGCAAGAGACCCAGTACTTC. This translates into CASRTSGRQETQYF.